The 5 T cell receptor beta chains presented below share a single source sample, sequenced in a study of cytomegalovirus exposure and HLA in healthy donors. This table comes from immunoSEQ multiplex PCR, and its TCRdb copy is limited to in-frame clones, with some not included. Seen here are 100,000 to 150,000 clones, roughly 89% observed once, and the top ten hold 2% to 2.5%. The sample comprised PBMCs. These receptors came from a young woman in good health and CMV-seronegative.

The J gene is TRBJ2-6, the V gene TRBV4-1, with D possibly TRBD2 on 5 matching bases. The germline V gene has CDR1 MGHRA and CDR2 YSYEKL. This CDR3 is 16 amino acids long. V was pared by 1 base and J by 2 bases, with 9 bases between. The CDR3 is CASSQVGGPGANVLTF. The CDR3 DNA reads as TGCGCCAGCAGCCAAGTTGGCGGGCCTGGGGCCAACGTCCTGACTTTC.

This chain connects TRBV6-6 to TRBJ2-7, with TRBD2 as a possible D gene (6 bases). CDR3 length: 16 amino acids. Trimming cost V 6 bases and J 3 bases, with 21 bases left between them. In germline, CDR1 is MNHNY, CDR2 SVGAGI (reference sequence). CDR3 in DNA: TGTGCCAGCAGGCAGGTGGCGGGGTTCGGACTCTACGAGCAGTACTTC. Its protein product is CASRQVAGFGLYEQYF.

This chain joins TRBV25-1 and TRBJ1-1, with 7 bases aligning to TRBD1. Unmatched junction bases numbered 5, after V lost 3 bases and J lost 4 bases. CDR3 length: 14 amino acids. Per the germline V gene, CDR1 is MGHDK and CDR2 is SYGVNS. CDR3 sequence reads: CASSDGAGGTEAFF. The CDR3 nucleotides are TGTGCCAGCAGTGACGGCGCAGGGGGCACTGAAGCTTTCTTT.

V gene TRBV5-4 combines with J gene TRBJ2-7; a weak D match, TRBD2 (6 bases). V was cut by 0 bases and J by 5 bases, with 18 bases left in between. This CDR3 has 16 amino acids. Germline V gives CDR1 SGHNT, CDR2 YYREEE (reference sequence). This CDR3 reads CASSLEGSGTFHEQYF. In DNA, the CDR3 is TGTGCCAGCAGCTTGGAAGGTAGCGGCACGTTCCACGAGCAGTACTTC.

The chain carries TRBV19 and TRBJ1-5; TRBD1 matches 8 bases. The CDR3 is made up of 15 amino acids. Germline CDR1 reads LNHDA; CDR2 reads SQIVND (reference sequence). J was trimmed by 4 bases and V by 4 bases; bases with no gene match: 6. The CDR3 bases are TGTGCCAGTAGTAAGAACGGACAGGGAAATCAGCCCCAGCATTTT. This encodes CASSKNGQGNQPQHF.